Sequencing of this T cell receptor beta chain was carried out in a study of post-analysis software for immune sequencing data. On the study more broadly: The disease courses spanned relapsing-remitting, secondary progressive and progressive-relapsing forms of multiple sclerosis. Whole-study findings and limits: Controls' normalized Chao1 diversity significantly exceeded that of multiple sclerosis patients. By F measure, strong co-clustering occurred among samples prepared in the same batch. Five or six TRBV segments were significantly more frequent in patients than in controls. TRBV5-6, TRBV5-1 and TRBV20-1 were among these segments.

Carried by the TCR beta cDNA libraries were unique molecular identifiers. cDNA molecules numbering approximately 500,000 came from roughly 1 to 10 million T cells. One entry per CDR3 protein results from TCRdb running MiXCR on the PCR reads. The data hold about 560,000 distinct CDR3 sequences, with around 47% observed a single time. This clonotype occurred a few times. Its matching antigen is unknown. The CDR3 totals 18 residues. CDR1 and CDR2 (germline): DFQATT, SNEGSKA (reference sequence). The V gene lost 1 base and the J gene lost 4 bases, with 25 bases spanning the gap. The rearrangement joins TRBV20-1 to TRBJ2-5; D call uncertain. This TCR came from a girl aged 5-17 years with multiple sclerosis. The material sequenced was blood. CDR3 loop: CSARGRLDGPPNRETQYF. The DNA of the CDR3 is TGCAGTGCTAGAGGACGGTTGGACGGGCCCCCAAATCGAGAGACCCAGTACTTC.